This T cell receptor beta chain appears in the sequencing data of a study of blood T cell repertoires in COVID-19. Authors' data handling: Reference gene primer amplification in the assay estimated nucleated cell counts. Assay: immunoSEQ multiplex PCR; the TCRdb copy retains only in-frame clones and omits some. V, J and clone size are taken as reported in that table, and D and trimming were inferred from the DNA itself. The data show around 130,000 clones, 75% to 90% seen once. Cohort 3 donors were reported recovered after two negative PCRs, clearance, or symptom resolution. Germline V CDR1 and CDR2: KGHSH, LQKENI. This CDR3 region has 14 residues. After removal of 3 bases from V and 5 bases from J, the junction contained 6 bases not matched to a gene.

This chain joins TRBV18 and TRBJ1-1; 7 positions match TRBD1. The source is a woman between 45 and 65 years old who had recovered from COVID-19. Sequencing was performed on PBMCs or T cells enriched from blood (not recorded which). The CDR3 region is CASSPTGWGTEAFF. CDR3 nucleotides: TGTGCCAGCTCACCGACAGGGTGGGGTACTGAAGCTTTCTTT.